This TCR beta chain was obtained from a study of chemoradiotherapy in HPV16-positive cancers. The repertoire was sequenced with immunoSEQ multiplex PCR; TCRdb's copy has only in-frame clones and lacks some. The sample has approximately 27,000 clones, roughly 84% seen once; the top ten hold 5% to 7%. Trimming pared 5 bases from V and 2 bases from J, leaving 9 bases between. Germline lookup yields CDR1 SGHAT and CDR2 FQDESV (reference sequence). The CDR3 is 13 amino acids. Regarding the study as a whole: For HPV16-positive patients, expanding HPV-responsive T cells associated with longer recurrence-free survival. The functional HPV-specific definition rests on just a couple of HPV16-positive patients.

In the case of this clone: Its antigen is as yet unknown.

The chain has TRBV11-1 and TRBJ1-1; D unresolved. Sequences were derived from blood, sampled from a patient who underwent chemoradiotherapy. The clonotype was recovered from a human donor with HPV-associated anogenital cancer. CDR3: CASSPNRNTEAFF. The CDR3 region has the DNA TGTGCCAGCAGCCCTAACAGAAACACTGAAGCTTTCTTT.